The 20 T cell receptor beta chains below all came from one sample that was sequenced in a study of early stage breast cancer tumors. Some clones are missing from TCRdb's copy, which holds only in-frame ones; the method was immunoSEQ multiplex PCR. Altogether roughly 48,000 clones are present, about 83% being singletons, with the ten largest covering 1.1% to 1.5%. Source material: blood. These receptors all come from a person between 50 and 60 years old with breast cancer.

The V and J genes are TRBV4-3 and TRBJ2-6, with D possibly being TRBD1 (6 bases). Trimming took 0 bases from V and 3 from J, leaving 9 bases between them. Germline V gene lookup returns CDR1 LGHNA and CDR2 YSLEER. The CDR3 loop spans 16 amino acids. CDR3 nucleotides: TGCGCCAGCAGCCAAGAAGGGGGTTTTGGGGCCAACGTCCTGACTTTC. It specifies CASSQEGGFGANVLTF.

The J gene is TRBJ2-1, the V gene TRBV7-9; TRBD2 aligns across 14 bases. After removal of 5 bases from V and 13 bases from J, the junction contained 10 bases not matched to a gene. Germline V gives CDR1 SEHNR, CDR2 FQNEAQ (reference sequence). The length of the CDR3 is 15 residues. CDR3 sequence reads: CASSLLEGLAGDQFF. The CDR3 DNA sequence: TGTGCCAGCAGCCTCCTCGAGGGACTAGCGGGAGATCAGTTCTTC. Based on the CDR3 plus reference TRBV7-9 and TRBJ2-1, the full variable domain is DTGVSQNPRHKITKRGQNVTFRCDPISEHNRLYWYRQTLGQGPEFLTYFQNEAQLEKSRLLSDRFSAERPKGSFSTLEIQRTEQGDSAMYLCASSLLEGLAGDQFFGPGTRLTVL.

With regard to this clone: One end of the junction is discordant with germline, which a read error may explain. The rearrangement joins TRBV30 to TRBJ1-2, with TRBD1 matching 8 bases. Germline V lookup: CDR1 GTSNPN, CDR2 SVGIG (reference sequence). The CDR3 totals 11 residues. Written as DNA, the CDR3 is TGTGCCTGGAGCCCAGGACAGGGAGATTACTTC. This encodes CAWSPGQGDYF.

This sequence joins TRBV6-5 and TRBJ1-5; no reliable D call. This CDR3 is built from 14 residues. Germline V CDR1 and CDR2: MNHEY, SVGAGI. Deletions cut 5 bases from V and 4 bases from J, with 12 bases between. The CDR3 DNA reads TGTGCCAGCAGTCGCCGAGGGCCAAATCAGCCCCAGCATTTT. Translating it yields CASSRRGPNQPQHF.

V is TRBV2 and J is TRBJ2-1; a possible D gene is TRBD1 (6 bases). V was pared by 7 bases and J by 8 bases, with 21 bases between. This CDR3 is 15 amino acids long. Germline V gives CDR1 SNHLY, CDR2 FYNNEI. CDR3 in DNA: TGTGCCAGCAAGGGGAAACAGGGTCTGATCGATGAGCAGTTCTTC. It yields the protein CASKGKQGLIDEQFF.

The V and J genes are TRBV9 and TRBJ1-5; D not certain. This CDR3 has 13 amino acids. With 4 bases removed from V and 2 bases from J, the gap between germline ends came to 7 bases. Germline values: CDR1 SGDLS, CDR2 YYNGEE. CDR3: CASSPEGNQPQHF. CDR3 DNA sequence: TGTGCCAGCAGCCCTGAAGGCAATCAGCCCCAGCATTTT.

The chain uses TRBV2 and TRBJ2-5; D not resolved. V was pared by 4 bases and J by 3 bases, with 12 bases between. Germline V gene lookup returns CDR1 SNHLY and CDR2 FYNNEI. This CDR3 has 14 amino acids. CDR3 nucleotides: TGTGCCAGCAGTGTCCCAGGAGAAAAAGAGACCCAGTACTTC. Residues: CASSVPGEKETQYF.

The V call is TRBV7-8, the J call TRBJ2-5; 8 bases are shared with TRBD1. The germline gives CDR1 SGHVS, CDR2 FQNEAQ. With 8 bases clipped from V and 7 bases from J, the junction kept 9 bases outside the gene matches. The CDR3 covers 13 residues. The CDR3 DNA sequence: TGTGCCAGCGGGGGCACAGGGGGTGGGACCCAGTACTTC. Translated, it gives CASGGTGGGTQYF. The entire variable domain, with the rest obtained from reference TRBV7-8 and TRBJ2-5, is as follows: GAGVSQSPRYKVAKRGQDVALRCDPISGHVSLFWYQQALGQGPEFLTYFQNEAQLDKSGLPSDRFFAERPEGSVSTLKIQRTQQEDSAVYLCASGGTGGGTQYFGPGTRLLVL.

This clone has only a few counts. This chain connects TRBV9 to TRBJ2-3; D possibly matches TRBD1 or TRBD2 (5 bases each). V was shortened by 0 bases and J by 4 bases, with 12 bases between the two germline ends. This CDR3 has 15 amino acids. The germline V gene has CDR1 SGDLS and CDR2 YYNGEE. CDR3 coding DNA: TGTGCCAGCAGCGTAGGTGGGCAGGGAGCAGATACGCAGTATTTT. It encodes CASSVGGQGADTQYF.

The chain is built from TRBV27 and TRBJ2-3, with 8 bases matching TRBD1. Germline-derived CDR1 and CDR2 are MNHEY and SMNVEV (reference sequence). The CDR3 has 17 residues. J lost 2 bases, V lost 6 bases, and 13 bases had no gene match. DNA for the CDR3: TGTGCCAGCAGAGCATTTCTCGGGACAGGCACCACAGATACGCAGTATTTT. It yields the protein CASRAFLGTGTTDTQYF.

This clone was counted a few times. CDR3: CASSMGQLEPQHF. In nucleotides, the CDR3 is TGTGCCAGCAGCATGGGACAGTTGGAGCCCCAGCATTTT. This chain uses TRBV5-5 with TRBJ1-5; TRBD1 agrees at 7 bases. This CDR3 spans 13 amino acids. Germline CDR1 and CDR2: SGHKS and YYEKEE (reference sequence). J was trimmed by 8 bases and V by 4 bases; bases with no gene match: 6.

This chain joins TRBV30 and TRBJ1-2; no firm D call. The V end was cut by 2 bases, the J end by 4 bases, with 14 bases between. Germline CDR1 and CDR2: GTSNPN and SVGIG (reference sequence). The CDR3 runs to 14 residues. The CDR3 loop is CAWSRQPASYGYTF. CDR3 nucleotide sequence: TGTGCCTGGAGTCGGCAGCCGGCCTCCTATGGCTACACCTTC.

The CDR3 spells CARPGRDTKNTGELFF. DNA of the CDR3: TGCGCCAGGCCTGGACGAGACACCAAGAACACCGGGGAGCTGTTTTTT. The chain recombines TRBV23-1 with TRBJ2-2; no firm D call. TRBV23-1 is an ORF; its function is uncertain. The CDR3 is 16 amino acids. The V gene lost 9 bases and the J gene lost 1 base, with 18 bases spanning the gap.

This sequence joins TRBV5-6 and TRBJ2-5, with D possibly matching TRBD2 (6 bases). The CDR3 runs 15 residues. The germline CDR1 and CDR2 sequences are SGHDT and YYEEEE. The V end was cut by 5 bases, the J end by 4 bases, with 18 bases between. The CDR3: CASSFWGRTGETQYF. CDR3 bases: TGTGCCAGCAGTTTTTGGGGGAGGACGGGAGAGACCCAGTACTTC.

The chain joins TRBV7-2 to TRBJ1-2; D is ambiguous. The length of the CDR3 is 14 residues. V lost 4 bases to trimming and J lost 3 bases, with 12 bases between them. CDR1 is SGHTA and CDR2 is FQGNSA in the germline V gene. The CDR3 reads CASSSPPAYYGYTF. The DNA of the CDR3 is TGTGCCAGCAGCTCCCCACCAGCCTACTATGGCTACACCTTC.

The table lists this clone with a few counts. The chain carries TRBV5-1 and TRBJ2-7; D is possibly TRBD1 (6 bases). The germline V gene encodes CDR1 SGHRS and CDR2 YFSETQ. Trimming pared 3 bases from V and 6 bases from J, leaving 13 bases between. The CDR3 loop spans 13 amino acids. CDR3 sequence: CASSSITGREQYF. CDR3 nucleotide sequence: TGCGCCAGCAGCTCGATTACAGGGCGCGAGCAGTACTTC. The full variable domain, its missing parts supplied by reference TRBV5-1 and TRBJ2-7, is KAGVTQTPRYLIKTRGQQVTLSCSPISGHRSVSWYQQTPGQGLQFLFEYFSETQRNKGNFPGRFSGRQFSNSRSEMNVSTLELGDSALYLCASSSITGREQYFGPGTRLTVT.

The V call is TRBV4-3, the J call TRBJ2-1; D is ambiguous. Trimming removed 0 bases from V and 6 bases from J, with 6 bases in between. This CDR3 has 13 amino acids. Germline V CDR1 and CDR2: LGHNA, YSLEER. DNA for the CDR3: TGCGCCAGCAGCCAAGATCTAACCAATGAGCAGTTCTTC. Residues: CASSQDLTNEQFF.

The CDR3 is CASKQGANYGYTF. CDR3 nucleotide sequence: TGTGCCAGCAAGCAGGGGGCAAACTATGGCTACACCTTC. The rearrangement links TRBV6-1 to TRBJ1-2, with TRBD1 identical over 8 bases. This CDR3 contains 13 residues. The trim removed 7 bases at V and 2 bases at J, leaving 3 bases unmatched. Germline lookup yields CDR1 MNHNS and CDR2 SASEGT.

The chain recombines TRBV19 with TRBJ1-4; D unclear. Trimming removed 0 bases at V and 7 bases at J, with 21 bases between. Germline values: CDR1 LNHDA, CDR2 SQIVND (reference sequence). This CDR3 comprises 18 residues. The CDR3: CASSIDKDGKGSAEKLFF. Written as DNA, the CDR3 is TGTGCCAGTAGTATAGACAAGGACGGTAAAGGGTCGGCTGAAAAACTGTTTTTT.

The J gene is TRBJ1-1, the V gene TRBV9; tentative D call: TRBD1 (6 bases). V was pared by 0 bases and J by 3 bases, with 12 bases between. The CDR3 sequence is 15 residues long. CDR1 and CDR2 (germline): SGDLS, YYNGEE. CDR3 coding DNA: TGTGCCAGCAGCGTAGGGCTAGGGGGTTACACTGAAGCTTTCTTT. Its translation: CASSVGLGGYTEAFF.